Given below is one T cell receptor (beta chain) in context. This entry comes from a study of technical replicates of blood from a few donors. The CDR3 consists of 12 residues. Between the trimmed V and J ends, which lost 5 bases and 3 bases, there was a span of 8 bases. CDR1 SQVTM and CDR2 ANQGSEA come from the germline V gene. Profiled with immunoSEQ multiplex PCR; TCRdb holds only in-frame clones, not every one. This table holds some 79,000 clones, 90% to 95% found once. This chain joins TRBV29-1 and TRBJ1-3, with D unclear. The sequence was obtained from a human donor in good health. Input material: T cells isolated from PBMCs. The CDR3 loop reads CSVYSSGNTIYF. The CDR3 nucleotides read TGCAGCGTTTATTCCAGTGGAAACACCATATATTTT.